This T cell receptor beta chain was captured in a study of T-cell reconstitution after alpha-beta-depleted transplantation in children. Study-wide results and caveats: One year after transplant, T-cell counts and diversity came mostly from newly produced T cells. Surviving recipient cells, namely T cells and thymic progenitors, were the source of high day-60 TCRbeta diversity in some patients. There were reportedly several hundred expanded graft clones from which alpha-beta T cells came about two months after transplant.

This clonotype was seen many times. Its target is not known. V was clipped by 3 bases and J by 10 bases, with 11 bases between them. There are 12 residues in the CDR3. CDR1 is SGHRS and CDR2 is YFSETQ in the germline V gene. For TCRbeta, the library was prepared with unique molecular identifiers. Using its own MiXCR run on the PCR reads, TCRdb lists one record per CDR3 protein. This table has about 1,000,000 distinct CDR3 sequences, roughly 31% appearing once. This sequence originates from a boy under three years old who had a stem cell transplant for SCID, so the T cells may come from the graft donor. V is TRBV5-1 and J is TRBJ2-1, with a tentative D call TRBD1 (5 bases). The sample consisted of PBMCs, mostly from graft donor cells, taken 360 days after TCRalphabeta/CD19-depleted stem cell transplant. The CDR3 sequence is CASSYTGKEQFF. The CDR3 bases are TGCGCCAGCAGCTATACAGGTAAAGAGCAGTTCTTC.